This TCR beta chain emerged from a study of blood T cell repertoires in COVID-19. Overall study context: Nucleic acid was either cDNA or gDNA, and it came from T cells, B-cell-depleted T cells, or PBMCs.

Only in-frame clones appear in the TCRdb table, and some are missing; sequencing was by immunoSEQ multiplex PCR. The sample includes 120,000 to 150,000 clones, about 88% seen only once; the top ten take 2.3%. This clonotype originated in a human donor in a cohort sampled during active COVID-19. The sample consisted of peripheral blood.

The CDR3 nucleotides read TGTGCCAGCAGCGTCGCTGGCCTCTCCTACAATGAGCAGTTCTTC. Its translation: CASSVAGLSYNEQFF. The chain carries TRBV9 and TRBJ2-1; no reliable D call. Germline CDR1 is SGDLS and CDR2 is YYNGEE. The CDR3 is made up of 15 amino acids. V was cut by 2 bases and J by 0 bases, with 9 bases left in between.